The 2 T cell receptor beta chains below come from one sample, sequenced in a study of T cells in localized non-small cell lung cancer. Sequencing used immunoSEQ multiplex PCR; TCRdb keeps in-frame clones, though not all of them. The sample shows around 92,000 clones, just over 90% of them seen only once. The sequencing here drew on PBMCs, taken before any cancer treatment. These receptors came from a woman aged 35 to 69 with stage II squamous cell lung carcinoma.

The CDR3 here is CASSSGTVSTDTQYF. CDR3 nucleotides: TGTGCCAGCAGCTCCGGGACGGTTAGCACAGATACGCAGTATTTT. The chain has TRBV7-2 and TRBJ2-3; perhaps D is TRBD1 or TRBD2 (5 bases each). Germline V gene data show CDR1 as SGHTA and CDR2 as FQGNSA. This CDR3 is 15 amino acids long. V lost 4 bases, J lost 0 bases, and 11 bases lay in between.

The chain combines TRBV29-1 with TRBJ1-1, with 12 positions matching TRBD1. The CDR3 covers 12 residues. V lost 7 bases to trimming and J lost 11 bases; unmatched junction nucleotides: 8. Germline CDR1 and CDR2: SQVTM and ANQGSEA. The CDR3 protein is CSAPGQGAGAFF. The CDR3 DNA reads as TGCAGCGCCCCGGGACAGGGGGCTGGTGCTTTCTTT. The full variable domain, completed using reference TRBV29-1 and TRBJ1-1, is SAVISQKPSRDICQRGTSLTIQCQVDSQVTMMFWYRQQPGQSLTLIATANQGSEATYESGFVIDKFPISRPNLTFSTLTVSNMSPEDSSIYLCSAPGQGAGAFFGQGTRLTVV.